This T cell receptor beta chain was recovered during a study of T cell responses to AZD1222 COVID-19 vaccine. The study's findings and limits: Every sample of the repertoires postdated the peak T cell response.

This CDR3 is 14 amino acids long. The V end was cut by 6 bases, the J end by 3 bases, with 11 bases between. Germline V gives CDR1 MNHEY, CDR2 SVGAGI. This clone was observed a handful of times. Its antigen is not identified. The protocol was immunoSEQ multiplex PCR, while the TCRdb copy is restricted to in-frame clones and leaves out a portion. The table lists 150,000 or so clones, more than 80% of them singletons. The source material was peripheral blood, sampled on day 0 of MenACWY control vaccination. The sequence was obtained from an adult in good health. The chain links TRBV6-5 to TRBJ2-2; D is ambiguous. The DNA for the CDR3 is TGTGCCAGCAGCCCACGGGTGGACACCGGGGAGCTGTTTTTT. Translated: CASSPRVDTGELFF.